What follows are 20 T cell receptor beta chains derived from one specimen sequenced in a study of shared clonotypes between healthy human individuals. Sequencing was performed with immunoSEQ multiplex PCR; in TCRdb, only in-frame clones are kept and a portion is missing. Among around 2.5 million clones listed, 93% were seen once. Input material: naive CD4+ T cells from PBMCs. Documented subset: CD45RA+ positively selected. The receptors shown here come from a man aged 18 to 29 in good health. Some clones in this sample may be carry-over from other donors' samples.

The J gene is TRBJ1-1, the V gene TRBV6-6, with 7 bases lining up with TRBD1. This CDR3 has 16 residues. CDR1 is MNHNY, CDR2 SVGAGI, per germline (reference sequence). The V segment lost 6 bases and the J segment 5 bases; nucleotides outside the gene matches: 15. This CDR3 reads CASRGTVFQERTEAFF. Here the CDR3 DNA reads TGTGCCAGCAGAGGGACAGTTTTTCAGGAAAGGACTGAAGCTTTCTTT.

This clone has just one count. The gene calls are TRBV4-3 and TRBJ1-5, with a weak D call TRBD1 (6 bases). Per the germline V gene, CDR1 is LGHNA and CDR2 is YSLEER. CDR3 size: 15 residues. V shed 2 bases and J shed 5 bases, with 13 bases lying between them. CDR3 nucleotides: TGCGCCAGCAGCCAATACACAGGGCCGGATCAGCCCCAGCATTTT. This encodes CASSQYTGPDQPQHF.

This clone was seen a single time. The chain uses TRBV28 and TRBJ1-2; possible D gene TRBD1, 6 bases. Germline CDR1 is MDHEN and CDR2 is SYDVKM. CDR3 length equals 14 residues. Trimming stripped 8 bases from V and 2 bases from J, with 15 bases between. The CDR3 DNA reads as TGTGCCAGCGGAGTACGCACAGGGAACTATGGCTACACCTTC. It encodes CASGVRTGNYGYTF.

The chain employs TRBV5-1 and TRBJ1-2; TRBD1 matches at 7 bases. CDR3 size: 16 residues. V lost 0 bases to trimming and J lost 0 bases; unmatched junction nucleotides: 5. CDR1 and CDR2 (germline): SGHRS, YFSETQ. CDR3 in amino acids: CASSLGGQTANYGYTF. The CDR3 DNA sequence: TGCGCCAGCAGCTTGGGGGGACAGACCGCTAACTATGGCTACACCTTC.

The chain joins TRBV9 to TRBJ2-4; D is perhaps TRBD2 (7 bases). The germline CDR1 and CDR2 sequences are SGDLS and YYNGEE. The CDR3 spans 19 residues. Trimming took off 4 bases at V and 3 bases at J, with 26 bases between the two ends. The CDR3 coding sequence is TGTGCCAGCAGCCCTCGGGGGGCCGAAAGCGGGAAGAGCAAAAACATTCAGTACTTC. It encodes CASSPRGAESGKSKNIQYF.

This chain joins TRBV7-9 and TRBJ2-2; D not certain. CDR1 SEHNR and CDR2 FQNEAQ come from the germline V gene (reference sequence). The CDR3 is 14 amino acids. V dropped 3 bases and J dropped 5 bases, with 10 bases sitting between them. Here the CDR3 reads CASSFKRDTGELFF. The CDR3 DNA sequence: TGTGCCAGCAGCTTTAAAAGGGATACCGGGGAGCTGTTTTTT.

V usage is TRBV19 and J usage is TRBJ1-2; TRBD1 matches at 8 bases. This CDR3 comprises 13 residues. The germline CDR1 and CDR2 sequences are LNHDA and SQIVND (reference sequence). J was trimmed by 6 bases and V by 5 bases; bases with no gene match: 5. CDR3 coding DNA: TGTGCCAGTAGTCAACAGGGGGGCGATGGCTACACCTTC. It is translated as CASSQQGGDGYTF.

This clone was picked up one time. The gene calls are TRBV7-6 and TRBJ1-2; D remains unclear. V dropped 5 bases and J dropped 6 bases, with 16 bases sitting between them. This CDR3 region has 14 residues. Per germline, CDR1 SGHVS and CDR2 FNYEAQ. CDR3: CASSPSPTPNGYTF. The CDR3 coding sequence is TGTGCCAGCAGCCCGAGTCCGACCCCCAATGGCTACACCTTC.

The rearrangement links TRBV5-1 to TRBJ2-3; 14 bases fit TRBD2. The CDR3 length is 16 residues. CDR1 SGHRS and CDR2 YFSETQ come from the germline V gene. The V gene end was trimmed by 4 bases and the J gene end by 2 bases; junction bases not matched to a gene: 3. This CDR3 reads CASSRGLAGATDTQYF. The CDR3 DNA follows: TGCGCCAGCAGCCGGGGACTAGCGGGAGCCACAGATACGCAGTATTTT.

The chain links TRBV19 to TRBJ1-4; TRBD1 is a possible D gene (5 bases). Germline loops: CDR1 LNHDA, CDR2 SQIVND (reference sequence). The CDR3 consists of 12 residues. Trimming removed 7 bases at V and 6 bases at J, with 9 bases between. CDR3 region: CASTGTDEKLFF. DNA for the CDR3: TGTGCCAGTACAGGGACGGATGAAAAACTGTTTTTT.

Concerning this clone itself: Within the sample, other DNA sequences also encode this same CDR3. The chain uses TRBV5-1 and TRBJ2-7, with 8 bases matching TRBD1. Looked up from germline, CDR1 is SGHRS and CDR2 is YFSETQ. J was trimmed by 0 bases and V by 2 bases; bases with no gene match: 1. The CDR3 runs 14 residues. The CDR3 protein is CASSFQGASYEQYF. In nucleotides, the CDR3 is TGCGCCAGCAGCTTCCAGGGGGCCTCCTACGAGCAGTACTTC. Filled out from reference TRBV5-1 and TRBJ2-7, the complete variable domain reads KAGVTQTPRYLIKTRGQQVTLSCSPISGHRSVSWYQQTPGQGLQFLFEYFSETQRNKGNFPGRFSGRQFSNSRSEMNVSTLELGDSALYLCASSFQGASYEQYFGPGTRLTVT.

The CDR3 DNA follows: TGTGCCAGCAGTTACCGGCGGGAGGCCCAAGAGACCCAGTACTTC. It encodes CASSYRREAQETQYF. V usage is TRBV6-6 and J usage is TRBJ2-5; 8 bases line up with TRBD2. The germline gives CDR1 MNHNY, CDR2 SVGAGI (reference sequence). The V gene end was trimmed by 2 bases and the J gene end by 1 base; junction bases not matched to a gene: 3. The CDR3 has 15 amino acids.

A single count supports this clone. The rearrangement joins TRBV27 to TRBJ2-4; D is perhaps TRBD2 (6 bases). The CDR3 spans 15 residues. From germline, CDR1 is MNHEY and CDR2 SMNVEV (reference sequence). V shed 8 bases and J shed 8 bases, with 22 bases lying between them. CDR3 coding DNA: TGTGCCAGCTCTCCCGGAGGCGGGACCTGGGACATTCAGTACTTC. It specifies CASSPGGGTWDIQYF.

This clone was seen just once. The CDR3 DNA reads as TGTGCCAGTCGTAAAGACGGCTATGGCTACACCTTC. It codes for CASRKDGYGYTF. The gene calls are TRBV6-5 and TRBJ1-2; no reliable D call. Trimming shortened V by 9 bases and J by 4 bases, and 12 bases separated the two germline ends. Germline V gives CDR1 MNHEY, CDR2 SVGAGI. This CDR3 region has 12 residues.

The V gene is TRBV18, the J gene TRBJ2-4, with 9 bases identical to TRBD1. The CDR3 consists of 13 residues. Germline-derived CDR1 and CDR2 are KGHSH and LQKENI. Trimming removed 2 bases from V and 7 bases from J; junction bases left unmatched: 0. The DNA for the CDR3 is TGTGCCAGCTCACCAGGGACAGGGAACATTCAGTACTTC. Protein product: CASSPGTGNIQYF.

This chain uses TRBV25-1 with TRBJ1-1; the D is unclear. CDR3 length: 11 residues. The V gene lost 2 bases and the J gene lost 7 bases, with 5 bases spanning the gap. Germline CDR1 MGHDK, CDR2 SYGVNS. Here the CDR3 DNA reads TGTGCCAGCAGTGAAATCAATGAAGCTTTCTTT. Translation gives CASSEINEAFF.

The rearrangement links TRBV6-1 to TRBJ1-1; D gene uncertain. In germline, CDR1 is MNHNS, CDR2 SASEGT. This CDR3 comprises 14 residues. V was shortened by 8 bases and J by 0 bases, with 13 bases between the two germline ends. CDR3 sequence reads: CASYSGRVNTEAFF. CDR3 coding DNA: TGTGCCAGCTACTCGGGTAGGGTGAACACTGAAGCTTTCTTT.

This sequence joins TRBV6-6 and TRBJ1-1; D unclear. This CDR3 spans 15 amino acids. The germline V gene has CDR1 MNHNY and CDR2 SVGAGI (reference sequence). Trimming cost V 6 bases and J 6 bases, with 20 bases left between them. As DNA, the CDR3 is TGTGCCAGCAGCAGGACTGGCTCCACGGGGTCTGAAGCTTTCTTT. This translates into CASSRTGSTGSEAFF.

This chain links TRBV28 with TRBJ1-6; 7 bases are a match to TRBD1. After removal of 8 bases from V and 9 bases from J, the junction contained 13 bases not matched to a gene. Germline CDR1 reads MDHEN; CDR2 reads SYDVKM. The CDR3 is 15 residues long. The CDR3 is CASGLTGTASSPLHF. The CDR3 DNA sequence: TGTGCCAGCGGCTTGACCGGGACAGCGAGTTCACCCCTCCACTTT.

This sequence joins TRBV6-9 and TRBJ1-6; maybe TRBD1 (5 bases). This CDR3 has 14 amino acids. V lost 9 bases to trimming and J lost 7 bases, with 16 bases between them. The germline gives CDR1 MNHGY, CDR2 SVAAGI. As DNA, the CDR3 is TGTGCCAGGAACTTCGGGGACGCAAATTCACCCCTCCACTTT. This gives the protein CARNFGDANSPLHF.